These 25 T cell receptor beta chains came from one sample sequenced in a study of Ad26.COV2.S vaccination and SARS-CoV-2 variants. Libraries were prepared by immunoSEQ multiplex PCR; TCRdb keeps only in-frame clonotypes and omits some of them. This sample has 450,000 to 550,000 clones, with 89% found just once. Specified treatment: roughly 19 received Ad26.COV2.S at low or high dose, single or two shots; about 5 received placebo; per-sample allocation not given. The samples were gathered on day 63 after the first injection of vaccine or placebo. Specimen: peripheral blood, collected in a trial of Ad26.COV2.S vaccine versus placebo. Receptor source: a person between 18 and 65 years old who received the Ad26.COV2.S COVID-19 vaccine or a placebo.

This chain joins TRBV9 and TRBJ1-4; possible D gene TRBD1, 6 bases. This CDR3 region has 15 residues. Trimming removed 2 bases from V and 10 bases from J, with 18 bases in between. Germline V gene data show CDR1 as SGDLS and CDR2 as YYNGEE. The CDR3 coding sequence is TGTGCCAGCAGCGTGGGGGCAGGGAACTATGGAAAACTGTTTTTT. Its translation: CASSVGAGNYGKLFF.

The CDR3 spells CASSILGTSGRLGTYEQYV. The CDR3 coding sequence is TGTGCCAGTAGTATTTTGGGGACTAGCGGGAGGTTGGGAACCTACGAGCAGTACGTC. The genes are TRBV19 and TRBJ2-7; 15 bases match TRBD2. Trimming removed 3 bases from V and 2 bases from J; junction bases left unmatched: 11. The CDR3 totals 19 residues. The germline V gene encodes CDR1 LNHDA and CDR2 SQIVND (reference sequence).

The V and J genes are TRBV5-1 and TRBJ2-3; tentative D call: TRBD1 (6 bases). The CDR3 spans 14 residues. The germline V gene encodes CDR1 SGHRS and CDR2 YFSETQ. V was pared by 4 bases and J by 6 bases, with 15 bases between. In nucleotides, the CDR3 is TGCGCCAGCAGCCCCGGACAGCCAGGGGATACGCAGTATTTT. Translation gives CASSPGQPGDTQYF.

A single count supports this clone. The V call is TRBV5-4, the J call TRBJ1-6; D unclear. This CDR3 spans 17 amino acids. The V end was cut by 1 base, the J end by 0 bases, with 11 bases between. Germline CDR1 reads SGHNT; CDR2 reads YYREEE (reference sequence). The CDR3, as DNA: TGTGCCAGCAGCTTGAGGAGAGGTAGCTCCTATAATTCACCCCTCCACTTT. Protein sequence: CASSLRRGSSYNSPLHF. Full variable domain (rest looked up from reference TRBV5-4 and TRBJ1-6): ETGVTQSPTHLIKTRGQQVTLRCSSQSGHNTVSWYQQALGQGPQFIFQYYREEENGRGNFPPRFSGLQFPNYSSELNVNALELDDSALYLCASSLRRGSSYNSPLHFGNGTRLTVT.

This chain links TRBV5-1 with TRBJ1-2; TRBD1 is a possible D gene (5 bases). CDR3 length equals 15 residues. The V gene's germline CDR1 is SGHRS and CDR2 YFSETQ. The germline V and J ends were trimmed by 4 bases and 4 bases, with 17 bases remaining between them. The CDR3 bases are TGCGCCAGCAGCCCGGAGGTGCGACAGAGCTATGGCTACACCTTC. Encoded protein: CASSPEVRQSYGYTF.

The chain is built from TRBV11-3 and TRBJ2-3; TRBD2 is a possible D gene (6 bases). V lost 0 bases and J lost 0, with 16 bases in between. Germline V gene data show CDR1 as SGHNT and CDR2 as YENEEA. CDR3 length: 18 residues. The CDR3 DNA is TGTGCCAGCAGCTTAGATGGTGGGACTTACTATAGCACAGATACGCAGTATTTT. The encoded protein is CASSLDGGTYYSTDTQYF.

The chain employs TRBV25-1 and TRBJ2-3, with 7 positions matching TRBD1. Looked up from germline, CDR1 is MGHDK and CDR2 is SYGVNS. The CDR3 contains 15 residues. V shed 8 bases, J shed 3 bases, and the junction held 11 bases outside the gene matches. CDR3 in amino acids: CASRISGGETDTQYF. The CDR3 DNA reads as TGTGCCAGCCGAATATCAGGGGGAGAAACAGATACGCAGTATTTT.

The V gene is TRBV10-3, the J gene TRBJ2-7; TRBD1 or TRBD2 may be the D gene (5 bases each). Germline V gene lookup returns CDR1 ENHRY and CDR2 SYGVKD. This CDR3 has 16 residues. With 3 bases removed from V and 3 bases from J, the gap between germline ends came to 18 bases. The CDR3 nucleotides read TGTGCCATCAGTGACCCCGGGACGCTATCAAACTACGAGCAGTACTTC. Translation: CAISDPGTLSNYEQYF.

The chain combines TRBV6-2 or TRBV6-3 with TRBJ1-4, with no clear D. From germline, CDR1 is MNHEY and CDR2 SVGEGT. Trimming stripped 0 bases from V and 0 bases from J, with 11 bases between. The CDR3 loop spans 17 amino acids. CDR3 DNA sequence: TGTGCCAGCAGTTACTCGTTACCCGGTACAACTAATGAAAAACTGTTTTTT. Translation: CASSYSLPGTTNEKLFF.

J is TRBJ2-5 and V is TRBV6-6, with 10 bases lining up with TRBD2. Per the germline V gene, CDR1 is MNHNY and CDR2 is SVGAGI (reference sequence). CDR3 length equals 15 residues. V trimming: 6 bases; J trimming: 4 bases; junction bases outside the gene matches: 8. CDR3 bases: TGTGCCAGCAGAGAGCCCCGACTAGCGGGAGAGACCCAGTACTTC. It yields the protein CASREPRLAGETQYF.

CDR3 nucleotides: TGTGCCAGCAGCTCTCAGGGGGCGCATGACCAGCCCCAGCATTTT. As protein: CASSSQGAHDQPQHF. The chain is built from TRBV5-5 and TRBJ1-5; TRBD1 aligns across 8 bases. This CDR3 has 15 amino acids. Trimming at V came to 3 bases and at J to 7 bases, leaving 9 bases not matched to a gene. Germline CDR1 SGHKS, CDR2 YYEKEE (reference sequence). Combining the CDR3 with reference TRBV5-5 and TRBJ1-5 gives the whole variable domain DAGVTQSPTHLIKTRGQQVTLRCSPISGHKSVSWYQQVLGQGPQFIFQYYEKEERGRGNFPDRFSARQFPNYSSELNVNALLLGDSALYLCASSSQGAHDQPQHFGDGTRLSIL.

The DNA for the CDR3 is TGTGCCAGCCGCGTGGTAGCGGGAGGCACCGGGGAGCTGTTTTTT. It is translated as CASRVVAGGTGELFF. The chain has TRBV19 and TRBJ2-2; 10 bases fit TRBD2. This CDR3 comprises 15 residues. The junction had 8 bases not matched to a gene; V was cut back by 9 bases and J by 4 bases. Germline CDR1 and CDR2: LNHDA and SQIVND (reference sequence).

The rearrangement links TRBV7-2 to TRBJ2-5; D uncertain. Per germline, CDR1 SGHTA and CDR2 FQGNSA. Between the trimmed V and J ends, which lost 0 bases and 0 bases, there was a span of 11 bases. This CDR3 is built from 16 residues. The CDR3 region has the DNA TGTGCCAGCAGCTTAGCGGTCGCAACTAACCAAGAGACCCAGTACTTC. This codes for CASSLAVATNQETQYF.

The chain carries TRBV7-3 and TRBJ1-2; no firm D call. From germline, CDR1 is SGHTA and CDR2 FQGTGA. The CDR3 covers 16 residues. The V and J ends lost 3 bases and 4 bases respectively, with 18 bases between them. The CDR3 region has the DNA TGTGCCAGCAGCTTTTGTCGTCTACTGAGGCCCTATGGCTACACCTTC. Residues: CASSFCRLLRPYGYTF.

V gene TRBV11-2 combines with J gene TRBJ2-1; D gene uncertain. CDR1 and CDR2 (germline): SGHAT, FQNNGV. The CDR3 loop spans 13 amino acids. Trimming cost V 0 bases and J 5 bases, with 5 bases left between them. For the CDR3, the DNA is TGTGCCAGCAGCTTAGAGGCAGACAATGAGCAGTTCTTC. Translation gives CASSLEADNEQFF.

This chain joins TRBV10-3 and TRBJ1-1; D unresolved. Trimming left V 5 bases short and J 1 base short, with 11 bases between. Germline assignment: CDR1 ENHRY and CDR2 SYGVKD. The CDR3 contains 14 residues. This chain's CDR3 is CAISPLQRNTEAFF. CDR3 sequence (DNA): TGTGCCATCAGTCCCTTACAGAGGAACACTGAAGCTTTCTTT.

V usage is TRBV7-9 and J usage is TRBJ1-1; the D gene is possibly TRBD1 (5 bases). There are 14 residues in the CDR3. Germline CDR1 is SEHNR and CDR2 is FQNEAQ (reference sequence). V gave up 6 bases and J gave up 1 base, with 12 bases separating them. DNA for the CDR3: TGTGCCAGCAGTTTTAGCGGGGCGAACACTGAAGCTTTCTTT. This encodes CASSFSGANTEAFF.

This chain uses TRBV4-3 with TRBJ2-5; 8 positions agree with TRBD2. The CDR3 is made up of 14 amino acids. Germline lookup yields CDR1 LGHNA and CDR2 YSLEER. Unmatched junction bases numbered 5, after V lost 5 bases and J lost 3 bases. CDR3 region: CASSYGGAKETQYF. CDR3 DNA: TGCGCCAGCAGCTACGGGGGGGCAAAAGAGACCCAGTACTTC.

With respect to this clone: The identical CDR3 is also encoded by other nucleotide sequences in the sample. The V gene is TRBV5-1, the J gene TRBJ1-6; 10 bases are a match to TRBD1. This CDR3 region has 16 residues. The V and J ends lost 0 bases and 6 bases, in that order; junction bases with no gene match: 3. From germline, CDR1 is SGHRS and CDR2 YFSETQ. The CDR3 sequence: CASSLVGDRGNSPLHF. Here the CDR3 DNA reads TGCGCCAGCAGCTTGGTGGGGGACAGGGGTAATTCACCCCTCCACTTT.

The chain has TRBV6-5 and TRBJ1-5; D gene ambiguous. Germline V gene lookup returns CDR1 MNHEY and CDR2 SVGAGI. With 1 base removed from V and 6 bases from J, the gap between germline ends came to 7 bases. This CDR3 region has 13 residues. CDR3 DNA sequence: TGTGCCAGCAGTTACTTGGTGGGTCAGCCCCAGCATTTT. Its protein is CASSYLVGQPQHF.

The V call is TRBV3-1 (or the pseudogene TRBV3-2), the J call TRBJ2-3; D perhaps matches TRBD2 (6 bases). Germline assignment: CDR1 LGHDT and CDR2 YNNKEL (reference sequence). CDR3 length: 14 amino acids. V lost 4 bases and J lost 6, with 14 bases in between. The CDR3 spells CASSLNAGGDTQYF. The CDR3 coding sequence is TGTGCCAGCAGCCTCAACGCCGGGGGTGATACGCAGTATTTT.

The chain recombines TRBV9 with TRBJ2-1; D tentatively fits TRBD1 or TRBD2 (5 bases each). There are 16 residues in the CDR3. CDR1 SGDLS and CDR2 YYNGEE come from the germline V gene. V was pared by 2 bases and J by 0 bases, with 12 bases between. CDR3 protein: CASSVMGRSSYNEQFF. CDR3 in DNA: TGTGCCAGCAGCGTTATGGGACGGAGCTCCTACAATGAGCAGTTCTTC.

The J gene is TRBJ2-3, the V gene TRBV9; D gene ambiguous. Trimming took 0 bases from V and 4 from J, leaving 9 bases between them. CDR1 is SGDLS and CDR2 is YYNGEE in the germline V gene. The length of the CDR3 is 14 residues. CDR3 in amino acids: CASSVALGPDTQYF. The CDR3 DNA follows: TGTGCCAGCAGCGTAGCTCTGGGTCCAGATACGCAGTATTTT.

The CDR3 loop is CASSDDRVTYEQYF. The CDR3 nucleotides read TGCGCCAGCAGCGACGACAGGGTAACCTACGAGCAGTACTTC. The chain uses TRBV5-1 and TRBJ2-7, with 7 bases aligning to TRBD1. CDR1 SGHRS and CDR2 YFSETQ come from the germline V gene. This CDR3 comprises 14 residues. J was trimmed by 2 bases and V by 4 bases; bases with no gene match: 6.

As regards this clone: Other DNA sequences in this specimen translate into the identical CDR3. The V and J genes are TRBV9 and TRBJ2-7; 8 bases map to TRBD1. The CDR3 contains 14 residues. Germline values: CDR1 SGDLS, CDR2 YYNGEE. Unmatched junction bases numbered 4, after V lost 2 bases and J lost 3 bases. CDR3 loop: CASSVGGQGYEQYF. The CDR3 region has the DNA TGTGCCAGCAGCGTCGGAGGACAGGGCTACGAGCAGTACTTC.